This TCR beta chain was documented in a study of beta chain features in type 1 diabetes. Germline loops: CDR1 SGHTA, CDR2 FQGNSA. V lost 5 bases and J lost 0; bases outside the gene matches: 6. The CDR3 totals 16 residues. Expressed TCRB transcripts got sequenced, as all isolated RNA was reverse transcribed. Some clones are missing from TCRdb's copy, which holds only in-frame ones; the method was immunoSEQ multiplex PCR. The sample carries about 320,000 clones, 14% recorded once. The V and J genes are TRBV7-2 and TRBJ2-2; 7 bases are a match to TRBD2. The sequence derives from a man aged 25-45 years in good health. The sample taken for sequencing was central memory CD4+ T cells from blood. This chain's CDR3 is CASSRPSGPNTGELFF. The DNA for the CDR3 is TGTGCCAGCAGCCGCCCTAGCGGTCCGAACACCGGGGAGCTGTTTTTT.